A selection of T cell receptor beta chains follows, all from one sample in a study of read filtering for tumor transcriptome and immune sequencing. TCRdb reprocessed the reads with MiXCR, giving one entry per CDR3 protein. The sample includes some 22,000 distinct CDR3 sequences, roughly 20% of them seen just once. The sample was a population of CD138-negative cells sorted from bone marrow. The receptor source for this set is a donor aged 40 or older with multiple myeloma. CDR3s include the opening cysteine and the closing phenylalanine or tryptophan. A D gene is named only where the DNA matches it firmly. The size field is filled for only some rows; it gives once, few, many or a size class.

d_call j_call clone_size cdr3_length v_call cdr3_nt cdr3_aa
TRBD1 TRBJ2-7 . 17 TRBV7-9 TGTGCCAGCAGCCCCAGGGGCCGGGACAGGGCCTCCTACGAGCAGTACTTC CASSPRGRDRASYEQYF
. TRBJ2-3 . 13 TRBV18 TGTGCCAGCTCTGGGACTTTGACAGATACGCAGTATTTT CASSGTLTDTQYF
TRBD2 TRBJ2-1 many 17 TRBV24-1 TGTGCCACCAGTGATTTTTTCCAGGCGGGAGGAGTCCATGAGCAGTTCTTC CATSDFFQAGGVHEQFF
TRBD1 TRBJ2-5 many 15 TRBV9 TGTGCCAGCAGCGCAGGGACAGGGTTACAAGAGACCCAGTACTTC CASSAGTGLQETQYF
TRBD2 TRBJ2-5 many 12 TRBV29-1 TGCAGCGTTGATAGCGGGATAGAGACCCAGTACTTC CSVDSGIETQYF
. TRBJ1-1 many 16 TRBV5-1 TGCGCCAGCAGCTCAAATGCGGGGGGCGGTGGCACTGAAGCTTTCTTT CASSSNAGGGGTEAFF
TRBD2 TRBJ2-1 many 15 TRBV6-2/TRBV6-3 TGTGCCAGCAGTTATCAGGCTAGCGGGTACAATGAGCAGTTCTTC CASSYQASGYNEQFF
. TRBJ2-5 many 13 TRBV29-1 TGCAGCGGTGCCGGGACTTCGAGGGAGACCCAGTACTTC CSGAGTSRETQYF
TRBD2 TRBJ2-1 many 19 TRBV9 TGTGCCAGCAGCTTCCGACTAGCGGGAGGGCTGGGGTCCTACAATGAGCAGTTCTTC CASSFRLAGGLGSYNEQFF
TRBD1 TRBJ2-5 many 14 TRBV30 TGTGCCTGGCGACAGGGGAAATGGGCGGAGACCCAGTACTTC CAWRQGKWAETQYF
. TRBJ2-3 many 12 TRBV3-1 TGTGCCAGCAGCCAACTAGCCGATACGCAGTATTTT CASSQLADTQYF
. TRBJ2-1 medium-sized 13 TRBV20-1 TGCAGTGCTAGAGAAGCCCCAGTCAATGAGCAGTTCTTC CSAREAPVNEQFF
. TRBJ2-7 many 15 TRBV6-6 TGTGCCAGCAGTTACGAGGCGGGAACAACCTACGAGCAGTACTTC CASSYEAGTTYEQYF